This passage covers 5 T cell receptor beta chains from one sample sequenced in a study of T cell responses to AZD1222 COVID-19 vaccine. Profiled with immunoSEQ multiplex PCR; TCRdb holds only in-frame clones, not every one. Seen here are around 100,000 clones, more than 65% observed once, and the top ten hold 9.4%. The source was peripheral blood, collected on day 0 of AZD1222 vaccination. The source is an adult in good health.

The gene calls are TRBV7-2 and TRBJ2-1, with 8 bases that match TRBD2. After removal of 5 bases from V and 2 bases from J, the junction contained 8 bases not matched to a gene. This CDR3 comprises 16 residues. CDR1 is SGHTA and CDR2 is FQGNSA in the germline V gene. The CDR3 loop reads CASSPPPAGAYNEQFF. The CDR3 region has the DNA TGTGCCAGCAGCCCGCCGCCAGCGGGGGCCTACAATGAGCAGTTCTTC.

The chain recombines TRBV2 with TRBJ2-5; the D is unclear. V lost 7 bases, J lost 7 bases, and 10 bases lay in between. Germline CDR1 reads SNHLY; CDR2 reads FYNNEI. This CDR3 has 11 residues. CDR3 nucleotides: TGTGCCAGCACCCCTTTTAGGACCCAGTACTTC. As protein: CASTPFRTQYF.

The V gene is TRBV5-4, the J gene TRBJ2-2; 10 bases are shared with TRBD2. The germline V gene encodes CDR1 SGHNT and CDR2 YYREEE (reference sequence). With V trimmed by 3 bases and J by 4 bases, 3 bases remained unmatched. The CDR3 totals 15 residues. The CDR3 nucleotides are TGTGCCAGCAGCTCCGCTAGCGGGGGCACCGGGGAGCTGTTTTTT. Encoded protein: CASSSASGGTGELFF.

V usage is TRBV7-2 and J usage is TRBJ1-1; TRBD1 is a possible D gene (6 bases). The CDR3 consists of 13 residues. V was clipped by 3 bases and J by 3 bases, with 8 bases between them. The germline gives CDR1 SGHTA, CDR2 FQGNSA. The CDR3 is CASSFSGDTEAFF. Here the CDR3 DNA reads TGTGCCAGCAGCTTCTCAGGGGACACTGAAGCTTTCTTT.

The CDR3 protein is CASSESFSGANVLTF. In DNA form, the CDR3 reads TGTGCCAGCAGTGAATCCTTCTCTGGGGCCAACGTCCTGACTTTC. The V gene is TRBV2, the J gene TRBJ2-6, with D uncertain. The CDR3 is 15 residues long. Germline V CDR1 and CDR2: SNHLY, FYNNEI. V was cut by 2 bases and J by 0 bases, with 5 bases left in between. Supplemented by reference TRBV2 and TRBJ2-6, the full variable domain reads EPEVTQTPSHQVTQMGQEVILRCVPISNHLYFYWYRQILGQKVEFLVSFYNNEISEKSEIFDDQFSVERPDGSNFTLKIRSTKLEDSAMYFCASSESFSGANVLTFGAGSRLTVL.